The clone carrying this T cell receptor (beta chain) showed up just a few times. What it recognizes is unknown. This specimen comes from a study of CD8 T cells in ankylosing spondylitis. Overall study findings and caveats: Within peripheral blood, clones linked to disease were CD8+ and relatively rare. It was reported that disease-linked clones were significantly enriched in matched ankylosing spondylitis synovial fluid.

Per the germline V gene, CDR1 is SGHDT and CDR2 is YYEEEE. The length of the CDR3 is 15 residues. V lost 5 bases to trimming and J lost 4 bases, with 17 bases between them. Quantitative 5'-RACE with molecular barcodes was used to make the TCR beta libraries. TCRdb re-derived calls from the 5' RACE reads in MiXCR, one entry per CDR3 protein. The sample yields 150,000 to 200,000 distinct CDR3 sequences, about an eighth seen once. This sequence originates from a female donor with ankylosing spondylitis or in good health (not recorded which). The material sequenced was blood, either unsorted or a sorted T cell fraction (not recorded which). The chain carries TRBV5-6 and TRBJ2-3, with a possible D match to TRBD2 (5 bases). The CDR3 DNA reads TGTGCCAGCAGGGTGAGGTTTCTAGCATCAGATACGCAGTATTTT. Translation gives CASRVRFLASDTQYF.